This TCR beta chain appears in the sequencing data of a study of blood T cell repertoires in COVID-19. Across the study: T cells, B-cell-depleted T cells, or PBMCs provided the cDNA or gDNA that served as material.

Clones were sequenced by immunoSEQ multiplex PCR, and TCRdb holds only the in-frame ones, with some missing. The sample holds roughly 40,000 clones, around 86% seen once. The germline CDR1 and CDR2 sequences are ENHRY and SYGVKD. V shed 6 bases and J 11 bases; nucleotides not matched to a gene: 3. This CDR3 has 12 residues. The chain is built from TRBV10-3 and TRBJ1-4, with 10 bases identical to TRBD1. The clonotype was recovered from a man aged 40-49 years with active COVID-19. Specimen: peripheral blood. The CDR3 nucleotides are TGTGCCATCAGCGAGGACAGGGGGAAACTGTTTTTT. Translated, it gives CAISEDRGKLFF.